This TCR beta chain was identified during a study of beta chain features in type 1 diabetes. Central memory, naive, regulatory and stem cell-like memory CD4+ cells were sorted by CD45RO/CCR7/CD25/CD127/CD95/CD27. Purity exceeded 98% in all sorted populations. This CDR3 is built from 14 residues. Germline lookup yields CDR1 SGHTA and CDR2 FQGNSA. V was cut by 4 bases and J by 3 bases, with 12 bases left in between. This clone has a handful of counts. Its target is not known. Regarding the study as a whole: Individuals with type 1 diabetes displayed fewer insertions and more deletions at VDJ junctions.

The authors reverse transcribed all of the isolated RNA, so sequencing captured expressed TCRB transcripts. The assay was immunoSEQ multiplex PCR, and TCRdb's table has in-frame clones only and misses some. Here the sample spans almost 250,000 clones, roughly an eighth being singletons. The chain recombines TRBV7-2 with TRBJ1-1; D call uncertain. Sequencing input: naive CD4+ T cells from blood. The sequence derives from a woman aged 40 to 50 in good health. CDR3 in amino acids: CASSSSAGYTEAFF. The CDR3 region has the DNA TGTGCCAGCAGCTCGTCGGCGGGGTACACTGAAGCTTTCTTT.